The present entry profiles one T cell receptor (beta chain) with its context. This sample was included in a study of blood T cell repertoires in COVID-19. The length of the CDR3 is 14 residues. The germline V gene has CDR1 GTSNPN and CDR2 SVGIG (reference sequence). The V gene lost 4 bases and the J gene lost 1 base, with 8 bases spanning the gap. Profiling relied on immunoSEQ multiplex PCR, and the TCRdb table lists in-frame clones only, not all of them. The sample lists tens of thousands of clones, about nine tenths occurring once. The source is a man between 25 and 39 years old with acute or convalescent COVID-19. The V call is TRBV30, the J call TRBJ2-6, with D unclear. The sample was peripheral blood. CDR3: CAWITPSGANVLTF. The DNA of the CDR3 is TGTGCCTGGATTACTCCGTCTGGGGCCAACGTCCTGACTTTC.